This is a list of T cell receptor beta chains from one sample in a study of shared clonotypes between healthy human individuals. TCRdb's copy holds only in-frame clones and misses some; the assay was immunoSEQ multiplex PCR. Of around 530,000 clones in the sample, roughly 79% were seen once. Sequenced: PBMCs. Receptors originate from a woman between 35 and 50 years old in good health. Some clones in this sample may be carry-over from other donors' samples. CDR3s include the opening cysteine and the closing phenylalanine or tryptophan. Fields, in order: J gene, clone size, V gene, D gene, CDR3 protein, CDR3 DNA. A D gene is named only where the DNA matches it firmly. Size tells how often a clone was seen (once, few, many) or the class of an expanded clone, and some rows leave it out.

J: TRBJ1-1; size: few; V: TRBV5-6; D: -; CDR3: CASSLGRLTEAFF; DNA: TGTGCCAGCAGCTTGGGGCGGCTCACTGAAGCTTTCTTT
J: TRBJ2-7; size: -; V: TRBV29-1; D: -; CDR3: CSVELGATYEQYF; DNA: TGCAGCGTTGAACTGGGGGCGACCTACGAGCAGTACTTC
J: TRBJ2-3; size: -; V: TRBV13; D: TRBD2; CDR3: CASSLKGFGGRSDTQYF; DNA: TGTGCCAGCAGCCTAAAGGGGTTCGGCGGGAGGTCAGATACGCAGTATTTT
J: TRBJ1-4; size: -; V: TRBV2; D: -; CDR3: CASRGGEANEKLFF; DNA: TGTGCCAGCAGGGGGGGGGAAGCTAATGAAAAACTGTTTTTT
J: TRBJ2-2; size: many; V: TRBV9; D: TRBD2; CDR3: CASSVGGLAAGELFF; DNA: TGTGCCAGCAGCGTAGGGGGACTAGCGGCCGGGGAGCTGTTTTTT
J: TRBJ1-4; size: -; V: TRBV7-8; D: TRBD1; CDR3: CASRGTGAINEKLFF; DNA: TGTGCCAGCAGGGGGACAGGGGCCATTAATGAAAAACTGTTTTTT
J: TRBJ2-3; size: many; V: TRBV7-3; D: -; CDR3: CASSLGGSMDTQYF; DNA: TGTGCCAGCAGCTTAGGTGGGAGTATGGATACGCAGTATTTT
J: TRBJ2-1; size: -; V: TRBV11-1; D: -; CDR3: CASSLRQGNEQFF; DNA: TGTGCCAGCAGCTTACGGCAGGGCAATGAGCAGTTCTTC
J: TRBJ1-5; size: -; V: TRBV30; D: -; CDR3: CAWSGGGVSQPQHF; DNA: TGTGCCTGGAGTGGCGGAGGGGTGAGTCAGCCCCAGCATTTT
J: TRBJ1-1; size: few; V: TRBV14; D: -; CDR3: CASSPPWVGWNTEAFF; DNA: TGTGCCAGCAGCCCGCCGTGGGTCGGGTGGAACACTGAAGCTTTCTTT
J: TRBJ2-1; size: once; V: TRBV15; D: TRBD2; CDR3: CATSRDASGVHNEQFF; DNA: TGTGCCACCAGCAGAGATGCTAGCGGGGTACACAATGAGCAGTTCTTC
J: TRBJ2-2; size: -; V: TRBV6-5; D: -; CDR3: CASSPTGALTGELFF; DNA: TGTGCCAGCAGCCCCACTGGGGCCCTCACCGGGGAGCTGTTTTTT
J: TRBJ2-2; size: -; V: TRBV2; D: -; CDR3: CASSGVWGASGELFF; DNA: TGTGCCAGCAGTGGCGTCTGGGGGGCCAGCGGGGAGCTGTTTTTT
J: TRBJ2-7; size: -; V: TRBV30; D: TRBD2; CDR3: CAWSSASGRAHYEQYF; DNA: TGTGCCTGGAGTTCGGCTAGCGGGAGGGCCCACTACGAGCAGTACTTC
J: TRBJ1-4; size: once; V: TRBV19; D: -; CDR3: CASSARATNEKLFF; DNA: TGTGCCAGTAGTGCACGGGCAACTAATGAAAAACTGTTTTTT
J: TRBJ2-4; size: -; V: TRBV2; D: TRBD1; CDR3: CASDPTGQNIQYF; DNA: TGTGCCAGCGACCCGACAGGGCAAAACATTCAGTACTTC
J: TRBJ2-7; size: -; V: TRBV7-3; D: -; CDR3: CASSLMSGNEQYF; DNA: TGTGCCAGCAGCTTAATGTCGGGCAACGAGCAGTACTTC
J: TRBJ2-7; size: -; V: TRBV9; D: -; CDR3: CASSVDAGVYEQYF; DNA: TGTGCCAGCAGCGTAGATGCCGGAGTCTACGAGCAGTACTTC
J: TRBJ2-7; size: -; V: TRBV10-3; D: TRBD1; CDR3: CAISGWGTGVSYEQYF; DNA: TGTGCCATCAGTGGGTGGGGGACAGGGGTTTCCTACGAGCAGTACTTC
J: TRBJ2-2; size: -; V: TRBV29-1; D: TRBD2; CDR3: CSAQTSPGELFF; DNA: TGCAGCGCCCAGACTAGCCCCGGGGAGCTGTTTTTT
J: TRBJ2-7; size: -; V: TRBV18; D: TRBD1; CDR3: CASSPGQGTSYEQYF; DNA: TGTGCCAGCTCGCCGGGACAGGGTACAAGCTACGAGCAGTACTTC
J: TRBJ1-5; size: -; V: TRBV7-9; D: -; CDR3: CASSLGSQINQPQHF; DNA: TGTGCCAGCAGCTTAGGGAGCCAGATCAATCAGCCCCAGCATTTT
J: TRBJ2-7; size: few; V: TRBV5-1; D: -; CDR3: CASSFYGADEQYF; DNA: TGCGCCAGCAGCTTTTATGGGGCCGACGAGCAGTACTTC
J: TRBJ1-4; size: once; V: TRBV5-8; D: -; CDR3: CASSLYGVREKLFF; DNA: TGTGCCAGCAGCTTGTATGGGGTTCGCGAAAAACTGTTTTTT
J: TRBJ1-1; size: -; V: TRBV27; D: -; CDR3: CASNLQGEGTEAFF; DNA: TGTGCCAGCAACCTACAGGGCGAAGGCACTGAAGCTTTCTTT
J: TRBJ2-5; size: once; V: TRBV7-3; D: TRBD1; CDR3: CASSSGQGQTQYF; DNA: TGTGCCAGCAGCTCCGGACAGGGACAGACCCAGTACTTC
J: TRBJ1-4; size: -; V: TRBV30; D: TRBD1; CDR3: CAYQRGRGEKLFF; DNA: TGTGCCTATCAAAGGGGGCGAGGTGAAAAACTGTTTTTT
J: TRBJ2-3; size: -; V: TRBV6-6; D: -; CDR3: CASSTGALSTDTQYF; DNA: TGTGCCAGCAGCACGGGGGCTCTAAGCACAGATACGCAGTATTTT
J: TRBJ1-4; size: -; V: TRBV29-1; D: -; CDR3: CSTGDRTTNEKLFF; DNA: TGCAGCACCGGAGATCGGACAACTAATGAAAAACTGTTTTTT
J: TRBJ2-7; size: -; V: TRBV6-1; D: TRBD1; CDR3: CASRATGTYEQYF; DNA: TGTGCCAGCAGGGCGACAGGGACCTACGAGCAGTACTTC
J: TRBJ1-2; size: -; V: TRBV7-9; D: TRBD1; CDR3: CASSSVWDRGKYGYTF; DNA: TGTGCCAGCAGCTCGGTATGGGACAGGGGGAAATATGGCTACACCTTC
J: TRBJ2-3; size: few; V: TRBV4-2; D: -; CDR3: CASSQDIAGSADTQYF; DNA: TGTGCCAGCAGCCAAGATATTGCAGGGTCCGCAGATACGCAGTATTTT
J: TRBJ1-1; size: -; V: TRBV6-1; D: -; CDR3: CATTDALFIEAFF; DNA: TGTGCCACCACAGATGCCCTATTTATAGAAGCTTTCTTT
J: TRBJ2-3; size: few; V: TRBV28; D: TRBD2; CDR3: CASSLLAGTNTDTQYF; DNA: TGTGCCAGCAGTCTGCTAGCGGGAACCAACACAGATACGCAGTATTTT
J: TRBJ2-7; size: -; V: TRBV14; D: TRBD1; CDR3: CASSQTTGGSYEQYF; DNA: TGTGCCAGCAGCCAAACAACAGGGGGCTCCTACGAGCAGTACTTC
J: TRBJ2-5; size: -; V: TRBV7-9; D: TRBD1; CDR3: CASSLETGTLGTQYF; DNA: TGTGCCAGCAGCTTAGAGACAGGGACGCTTGGGACCCAGTACTTC
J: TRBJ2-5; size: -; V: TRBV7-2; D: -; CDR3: CASSLQPGGRGETQYF; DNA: TGTGCCAGCAGCTTACAGCCCGGGGGCAGGGGGGAGACCCAGTACTTC
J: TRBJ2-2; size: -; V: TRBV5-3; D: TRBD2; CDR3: CARSLFRTGGNTGELFF; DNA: TGTGCCAGAAGCTTGTTTCGAACGGGGGGTAACACCGGGGAGCTGTTTTTT
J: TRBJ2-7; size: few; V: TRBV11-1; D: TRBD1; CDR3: CASSGMGQGASEQYF; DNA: TGTGCCAGCAGCGGAATGGGACAGGGGGCAAGCGAGCAGTACTTC